The sequence of this TCR beta chain was determined in a study of cytomegalovirus exposure and HLA in healthy donors. Primers for the PCR totalled 60 Vbeta and 13 Jbeta. Generated by immunoSEQ multiplex PCR, the TCRdb table keeps only in-frame clones and is missing some. The table records 150,000 to 200,000 clones, approximately 71% of them present only once. The germline V gene encodes CDR1 SGHAT and CDR2 FQNNGV. V was trimmed by 4 bases and J by 1 base, leaving 10 bases between them. The CDR3 has 14 amino acids. This clone was observed a few times. Its antigen is unknown. Whole-study findings and limits: The likely explanation for a cluster of highly shared sequence variants was sequencing artifact. When analyzed later, the rates of TCR association showed variation by HLA locus, with DRB1 the most and HLA-C the fewest. A missense variant in DCLRE1C was later tied to TCR beta V- and J-gene trimming.

The specimen was PBMCs. This chain joins TRBV11-2 and TRBJ1-1; unclear D gene. The clonotype comes from a woman aged 40 to 50 in good health and CMV-seropositive. The CDR3 DNA follows: TGTGCCAGCAGCTCTAGCACAGAGAACACTGAAGCTTTCTTT. Protein product: CASSSSTENTEAFF.